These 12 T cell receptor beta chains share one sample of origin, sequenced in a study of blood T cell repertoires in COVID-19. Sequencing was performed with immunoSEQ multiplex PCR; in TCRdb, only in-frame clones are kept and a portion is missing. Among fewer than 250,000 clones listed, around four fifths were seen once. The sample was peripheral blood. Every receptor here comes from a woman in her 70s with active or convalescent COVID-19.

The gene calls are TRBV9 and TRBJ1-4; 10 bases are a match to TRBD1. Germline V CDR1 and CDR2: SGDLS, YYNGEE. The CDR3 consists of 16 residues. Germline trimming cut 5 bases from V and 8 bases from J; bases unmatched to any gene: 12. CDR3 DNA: TGTGCCAGCAGGCGAGGACAGGGGGAGTTTGGCGAAAAACTGTTTTTT. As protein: CASRRGQGEFGEKLFF.

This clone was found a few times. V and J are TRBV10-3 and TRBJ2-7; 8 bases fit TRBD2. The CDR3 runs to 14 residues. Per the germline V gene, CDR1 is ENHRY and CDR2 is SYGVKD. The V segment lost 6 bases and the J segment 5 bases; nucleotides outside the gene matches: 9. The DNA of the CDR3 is TGTGCCATCAGCCCCGGACTAGCCCAGGACGAGCAGTACTTC. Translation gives CAISPGLAQDEQYF.

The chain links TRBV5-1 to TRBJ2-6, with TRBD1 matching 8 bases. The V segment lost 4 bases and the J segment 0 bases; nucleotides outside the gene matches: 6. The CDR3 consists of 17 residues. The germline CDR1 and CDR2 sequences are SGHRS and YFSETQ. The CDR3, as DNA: TGCGCCAGCAGCCCAGGACAGGGACCCTCTGGGGCCAACGTCCTGACTTTC. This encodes CASSPGQGPSGANVLTF. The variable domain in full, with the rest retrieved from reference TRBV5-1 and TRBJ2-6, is KAGVTQTPRYLIKTRGQQVTLSCSPISGHRSVSWYQQTPGQGLQFLFEYFSETQRNKGNFPGRFSGRQFSNSRSEMNVSTLELGDSALYLCASSPGQGPSGANVLTFGAGSRLTVL.

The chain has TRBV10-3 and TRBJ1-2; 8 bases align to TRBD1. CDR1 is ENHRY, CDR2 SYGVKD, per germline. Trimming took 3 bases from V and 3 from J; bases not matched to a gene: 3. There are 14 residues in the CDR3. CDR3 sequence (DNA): TGTGCCATCAGTGACAGGGGGCAGGACTATGGCTACACCTTC. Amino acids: CAISDRGQDYGYTF.

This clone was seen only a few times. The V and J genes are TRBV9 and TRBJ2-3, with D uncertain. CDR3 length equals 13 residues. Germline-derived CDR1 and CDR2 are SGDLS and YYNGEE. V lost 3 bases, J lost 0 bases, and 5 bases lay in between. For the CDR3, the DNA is TGTGCCAGCAGCGCAATGAGCACAGATACGCAGTATTTT. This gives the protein CASSAMSTDTQYF.

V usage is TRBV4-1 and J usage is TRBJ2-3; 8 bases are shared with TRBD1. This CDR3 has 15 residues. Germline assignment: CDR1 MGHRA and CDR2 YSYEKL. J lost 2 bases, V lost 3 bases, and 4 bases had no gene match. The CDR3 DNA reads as TGCGCCAGCAGCCATCCGACAGGGGTCACAGATACGCAGTATTTT. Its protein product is CASSHPTGVTDTQYF.

The CDR3 DNA sequence: TGTGCCAGCAGACCCGGACTAGCGGGCCTCTACGAGCAGTACTTC. It translates to CASRPGLAGLYEQYF. The chain joins TRBV28 to TRBJ2-7; the match to TRBD2 covers 11 bases. Germline loops: CDR1 MDHEN, CDR2 SYDVKM. V lost 6 bases, J lost 3 bases, and 7 bases stayed unmatched. This CDR3 contains 15 residues.

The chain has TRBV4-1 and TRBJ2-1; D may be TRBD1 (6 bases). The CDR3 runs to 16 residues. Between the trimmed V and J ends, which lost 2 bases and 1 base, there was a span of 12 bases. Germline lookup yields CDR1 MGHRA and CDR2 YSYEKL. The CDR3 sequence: CASSQQLQGSYNEQFF. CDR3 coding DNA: TGCGCCAGCAGCCAACAACTCCAGGGGTCCTACAATGAGCAGTTCTTC.

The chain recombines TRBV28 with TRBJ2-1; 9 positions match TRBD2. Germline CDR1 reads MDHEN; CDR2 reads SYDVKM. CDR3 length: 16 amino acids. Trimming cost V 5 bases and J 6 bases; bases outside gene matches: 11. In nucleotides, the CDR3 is TGTGCCAGCAGTCTCGGGACTAGCCCTCTCCCCAATGAGCAGTTCTTC. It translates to CASSLGTSPLPNEQFF.

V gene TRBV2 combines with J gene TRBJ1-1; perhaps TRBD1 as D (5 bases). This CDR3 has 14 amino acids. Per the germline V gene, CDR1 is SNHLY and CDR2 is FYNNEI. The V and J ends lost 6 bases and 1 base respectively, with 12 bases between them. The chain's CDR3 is CASREGQRNTEAFF. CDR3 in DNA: TGTGCCAGCAGGGAGGGGCAGAGGAACACTGAAGCTTTCTTT.

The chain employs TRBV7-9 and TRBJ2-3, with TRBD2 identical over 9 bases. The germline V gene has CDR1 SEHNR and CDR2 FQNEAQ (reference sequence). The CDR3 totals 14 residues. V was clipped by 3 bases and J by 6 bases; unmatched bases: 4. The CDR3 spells CASSFSGRSDTQYF. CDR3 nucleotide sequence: TGTGCCAGCAGCTTTAGCGGGAGATCTGATACGCAGTATTTT.

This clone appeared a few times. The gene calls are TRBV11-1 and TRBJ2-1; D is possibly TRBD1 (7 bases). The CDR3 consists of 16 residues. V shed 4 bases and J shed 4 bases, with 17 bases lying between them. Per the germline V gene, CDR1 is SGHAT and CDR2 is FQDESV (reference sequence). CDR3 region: CASSWRGGDSYNEQFF. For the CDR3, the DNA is TGTGCCAGCAGCTGGCGGGGTGGGGACAGTTACAATGAGCAGTTCTTC.